This entry lists 32 T cell receptor beta chains sequenced from one sample in a study of T-cell reconstitution after alpha-beta-depleted transplantation in children. During its preparation, the TCRbeta library received unique molecular identifiers. Via MiXCR, TCRdb re-called the PCR reads, giving one row per CDR3 protein. The table lists approximately 250,000 distinct CDR3 sequences, 9% to 10% of them singletons, with approximately 5.4% in the top ten. Material: PBMCs from the stem cell graft donor, obtained from the stem cell graft. These receptors were collected from a human donor who donated a stem cell graft to a child with SCID.

A remark on this clonotype: The germline gene is not matched at one end of the junction; a read error may be the cause. The chain has TRBV24-1 and TRBJ2-5; 13 bases agree with TRBD2. CDR1 is KGHDR, CDR2 SFDVKD, per germline. CDR3 size: 16 residues. CDR3 protein: CATSDTSGGAREAQYF. CDR3 DNA: TGTGCCACCAGTGATACTAGCGGGGGGGCGAGAGAGGCCCAGTACTTC.

This clonotype was seen at least ten times. V and J are TRBV4-1 and TRBJ2-2; TRBD1 matches 12 bases. This CDR3 has 17 residues. V lost 2 bases to trimming and J lost 6 bases; unmatched junction nucleotides: 7. The germline V gene encodes CDR1 MGHRA and CDR2 YSYEKL. In DNA form, the CDR3 reads TGCGCCAGCAGCCAAACTACCGGGACAGGGGGCTCCGGGGAGCTGTTTTTT. Residues: CASSQTTGTGGSGELFF.

The rearrangement links TRBV7-3 to TRBJ2-1; 9 bases are a match to TRBD1. The CDR3 runs to 15 residues. The ends lost 5 bases at V and 4 bases at J; junction bases unmatched: 6. Germline assignment: CDR1 SGHTA and CDR2 FQGTGA. CDR3 sequence: CASSPQGALYNEQFF. The CDR3 DNA is TGTGCCAGCAGCCCACAGGGGGCGTTATACAATGAGCAGTTCTTC.

This clonotype was counted ten times or more. The chain couples TRBV29-1 to TRBJ1-1, with D possibly TRBD1 on 6 matching bases. Germline V CDR1 and CDR2: SQVTM, ANQGSEA. V gave up 7 bases and J gave up 3 bases, with 15 bases separating them. The CDR3 is made up of 13 amino acids. CDR3 in DNA: TGCAGCGCATCGGGAGGGGGGGACACTGAAGCTTTCTTT. Translating it yields CSASGGGDTEAFF.

This clonotype was counted ten times or more. The chain uses TRBV12-3 or TRBV12-4 and TRBJ2-5; the D is unclear. Trimming took 7 bases from V and 0 from J, leaving 6 bases between them. CDR3 length: 12 amino acids. This chain's CDR3 is CASTENQETQYF. The CDR3 DNA follows: TGTGCCAGCACAGAAAACCAAGAGACCCAGTACTTC.

This clonotype was seen many times. The J gene is TRBJ1-4, the V gene TRBV5-1; D might be TRBD1 (6 bases). In germline, CDR1 is SGHRS, CDR2 YFSETQ. CDR3 length equals 14 residues. V gave up 4 bases and J gave up 7 bases, with 14 bases separating them. The CDR3 is CASSMGGLREKLFF. CDR3 nucleotides: TGCGCCAGCAGCATGGGGGGCCTTCGTGAAAAACTGTTTTTT.

This clonotype was picked up a small number of times. The CDR3 nucleotides are TGTGCCAGCAGCCCAGGGACTAGCGCTGAACCCTACAATGAGCAGTTCTTC. Protein: CASSPGTSAEPYNEQFF. This chain connects TRBV7-9 to TRBJ2-1, with TRBD2 matching over 10 bases. Germline assignment: CDR1 SEHNR and CDR2 FQNEAQ (reference sequence). The length of the CDR3 is 17 residues. V shed 5 bases, J shed 2 bases, and the junction held 9 bases outside the gene matches.

This clonotype has a count of ten or more. The CDR3 here is CASTTGTVNNSPLHF. In nucleotides, the CDR3 is TGTGCCAGCACCACCGGGACAGTAAATAATTCACCCCTCCACTTT. The V and J genes are TRBV6-5 and TRBJ1-6; 7 bases agree with TRBD1. J was trimmed by 5 bases and V by 7 bases; bases with no gene match: 8. In germline, CDR1 is MNHEY, CDR2 SVGAGI. The CDR3 runs 15 residues.

This clonotype was counted ten times or more. The J gene is TRBJ1-1, the V gene TRBV5-1; 9 nucleotides match TRBD1. The CDR3 has 14 residues. With 9 bases clipped from V and 5 bases from J, the junction kept 11 bases outside the gene matches. Germline CDR1 SGHRS, CDR2 YFSETQ. CDR3 protein: CATSRTGASTEAFF. CDR3 nucleotide sequence: TGCGCCACCTCCCGGACAGGGGCGTCTACTGAAGCTTTCTTT.

This clonotype was counted many times. The genes are TRBV24-1 and TRBJ2-3, with D perhaps matching TRBD1 (6 bases). Germline loops: CDR1 KGHDR, CDR2 SFDVKD. V was cut by 3 bases and J by 4 bases, with 13 bases left in between. The CDR3 has 15 residues. CDR3 DNA: TGTGCCACCAGTGATGGGGGCAGGGTACCAGATACGCAGTATTTT. As protein: CATSDGGRVPDTQYF.

This clonotype was detected a few times. The gene calls are TRBV7-2 and TRBJ2-3; no clear D gene. The germline gives CDR1 SGHTA, CDR2 FQGNSA. V lost 5 bases, J lost 9 bases, and 9 bases lay in between. This CDR3 contains 11 residues. CDR3 residues: CASSPSVTQYF. The DNA of the CDR3 is TGTGCCAGCAGCCCCAGCGTAACGCAGTATTTT.

This clonotype has ten or more counts. The chain links TRBV12-3 or TRBV12-4 to TRBJ2-7; D could derive from TRBD1 or TRBD2 (5 bases each). V was shortened by 3 bases and J by 1 base, with 10 bases between the two germline ends. This CDR3 has 14 residues. The CDR3 coding sequence is TGTGCCAGCAGTTTCGGGACCCAATCCTACGAGCAGTACTTC. It encodes CASSFGTQSYEQYF.

This clonotype was found many times. The CDR3 reads CASTGNGYEQYF. For the CDR3, the DNA is TGTGCCAGCACCGGGAACGGCTACGAGCAGTACTTC. The chain carries TRBV28 and TRBJ2-7; D possibly corresponds to TRBD2 (5 bases). V lost 7 bases to trimming and J lost 3 bases, with 10 bases between them. The CDR3 extends over 12 amino acids. Germline V gene sequence: CDR1 MDHEN, CDR2 SYDVKM.

This clonotype has a count of ten or more. The J gene is TRBJ1-5, the V gene TRBV28, with D unclear. The CDR3 consists of 13 residues. Germline CDR1 MDHEN, CDR2 SYDVKM. V was shortened by 3 bases and J by 4 bases, with 7 bases between the two germline ends. The CDR3 spells CASSFIQNQPQHF. In nucleotides, the CDR3 is TGTGCCAGCAGTTTTATTCAGAATCAGCCCCAGCATTTT.

This clonotype was seen ten or more times. The rearrangement joins TRBV20-1 to TRBJ2-5; the match to TRBD2 covers 11 bases. V shed 0 bases, J shed 4 bases, and the junction held 4 bases outside the gene matches. There are 15 residues in the CDR3. Looked up from germline, CDR1 is DFQATT and CDR2 is SNEGSKA (reference sequence). The CDR3 coding sequence is TGCAGTGCTAGAGAGCGCCTAGCGGGGGGAGAGACCCAGTACTTC. This translates into CSARERLAGGETQYF.

This clonotype was counted ten times or more. This chain joins TRBV2 and TRBJ1-5, with no clear D. CDR3 length: 14 amino acids. Trimming stripped 6 bases from V and 5 bases from J, with 14 bases between. CDR1 and CDR2 (germline): SNHLY, FYNNEI. The CDR3 reads CASSDLSTDQPQHF. CDR3 in DNA: TGTGCCAGCAGCGACTTGTCGACCGATCAGCCCCAGCATTTT.

The chain has TRBV3-1 and TRBJ2-3; 7 nucleotides align to TRBD1. In germline, CDR1 is LGHDT, CDR2 YNNKEL (reference sequence). The CDR3 loop spans 17 amino acids. The J segment lost 2 bases and the V segment lost 10 bases, leaving 18 bases of the junction unmatched. CDR3 nucleotide sequence: TGTGCCACCTCCCCTCGCGCAGGGGGATTGGACACAGATACGCAGTATTTT. Protein product: CATSPRAGGLDTDTQYF.

The rearrangement links TRBV6-1 to TRBJ2-2, with D perhaps given as TRBD1 or TRBD2 (5 bases each). The V and J ends lost 0 bases and 5 bases respectively, with 7 bases between them. CDR1 is MNHNS and CDR2 is SASEGT in the germline V gene. The CDR3 sequence is 14 residues long. CDR3 in DNA: TGTGCCAGCAGTGAAGCGGGGGAAACCGGGGAGCTGTTTTTT. Encoded protein: CASSEAGETGELFF.

Regarding this clonotype: This clone may be a read error of a much larger clone one base away. The genes are TRBV20-1 and TRBJ1-5; D is unclear. Germline values: CDR1 DFQATT, CDR2 SNEGSKA (reference sequence). The CDR3 sequence is 16 residues long. This CDR3 is CCATVAPWNSNQPQHF. As DNA, the CDR3 is TGCTGTGCTACGGTAGCCCCATGGAATAGCAATCAGCCCCAGCATTTT.

This clonotype showed up many times. The chain links TRBV27 to TRBJ1-6, with D tentatively TRBD1 (6 bases). The germline V gene encodes CDR1 MNHEY and CDR2 SMNVEV (reference sequence). Trimming left V 6 bases short and J 8 bases short, with 8 bases between. The CDR3 is 12 amino acids. The CDR3 DNA is TGTGCCAGCAGGGACAGTTATTCACCCCTCCACTTT. Protein: CASRDSYSPLHF.

Ten or more counts support this clonotype. The chain links TRBV7-9 to TRBJ2-7; TRBD1 matches 10 bases. J lost 8 bases, V lost 9 bases, and 13 bases had no gene match. The CDR3 contains 14 residues. Germline V gene lookup returns CDR1 SEHNR and CDR2 FQNEAQ (reference sequence). This chain's CDR3 is CASKPGGGQGKQYF. Here the CDR3 DNA reads TGTGCCAGTAAGCCCGGCGGGGGACAGGGGAAGCAGTACTTC.

This clonotype was observed a handful of times. V gene TRBV20-1 combines with J gene TRBJ1-1; D gene unclear. CDR3 length: 13 residues. Trimming removed 0 bases at V and 7 bases at J, with 12 bases between. The germline V gene encodes CDR1 DFQATT and CDR2 SNEGSKA (reference sequence). This CDR3 reads CSARDGTAGEAFF. The CDR3 DNA follows: TGCAGTGCTAGAGATGGTACGGCGGGTGAAGCTTTCTTT.

This clonotype has a count of ten or more. J is TRBJ2-5 and V is TRBV5-1; D is unresolved. V gave up 3 bases and J gave up 5 bases, with 14 bases separating them. CDR3 size: 14 residues. In germline, CDR1 is SGHRS, CDR2 YFSETQ. CDR3 DNA sequence: TGCGCCAGCAGCTCTTTATCCCCGCGGGAGACCCAGTACTTC. It encodes CASSSLSPRETQYF. Based on the CDR3 plus reference TRBV5-1 and TRBJ2-5, the full variable domain is KAGVTQTPRYLIKTRGQQVTLSCSPISGHRSVSWYQQTPGQGLQFLFEYFSETQRNKGNFPGRFSGRQFSNSRSEMNVSTLELGDSALYLCASSSLSPRETQYFGPGTRLLVL.

The chain couples TRBV5-1 to TRBJ2-7, with a tentative D call TRBD1 (5 bases). The V and J ends lost 0 bases and 0 bases respectively, with 10 bases between them. CDR1 and CDR2 from the germline V gene are SGHRS and YFSETQ. This CDR3 region has 15 residues. The CDR3 DNA is TGCGCCAGCAGCTTGGGCAGGGCCAGCTCCTACGAGCAGTACTTC. Translation gives CASSLGRASSYEQYF. Full variable domain (remainder filled in from reference TRBV5-1 and TRBJ2-7): KAGVTQTPRYLIKTRGQQVTLSCSPISGHRSVSWYQQTPGQGLQFLFEYFSETQRNKGNFPGRFSGRQFSNSRSEMNVSTLELGDSALYLCASSLGRASSYEQYFGPGTRLTVT.

In its sample, this clonotype was seen many times. J is TRBJ2-5 and V is TRBV4-3; 9 bases are a match to TRBD1. This CDR3 is built from 15 residues. Germline CDR1 LGHNA, CDR2 YSLEER. V was clipped by 3 bases and J by 5 bases; unmatched bases: 7. CDR3 nucleotides: TGCGCCAGCAGCCATCGGGACAGGGATGGGGAGACCCAGTACTTC. It specifies CASSHRDRDGETQYF.

This clonotype was detected only a few times. V is TRBV10-3 and J is TRBJ2-1; 9 nucleotides match TRBD2. The CDR3 consists of 13 residues. Germline V gene sequence: CDR1 ENHRY, CDR2 SYGVKD. The trim removed 10 bases at V and 9 bases at J, leaving 10 bases unmatched. The CDR3 DNA follows: TGTGCCACCTCCTCACAAGCGGGGGGTGAGCAGTTCTTC. Protein sequence: CATSSQAGGEQFF.

This clonotype was seen ten or more times. V gene TRBV20-1 combines with J gene TRBJ2-3; D gene ambiguous. V was shortened by 6 bases and J by 1 base, with 14 bases between the two germline ends. This CDR3 contains 14 residues. Germline V CDR1 and CDR2: DFQATT, SNEGSKA (reference sequence). The CDR3 is CSASQASGTDTQYF. In nucleotides, the CDR3 is TGCAGTGCCTCTCAGGCCAGCGGCACAGATACGCAGTATTTT.

The table lists this clonotype with many counts. The CDR3 protein is CASRREASTDTQYF. The CDR3 DNA reads TGTGCTAGTCGTCGGGAAGCTAGCACAGATACGCAGTATTTT. The chain links TRBV27 to TRBJ2-3; possibly TRBD2 for D (5 bases). CDR1 and CDR2 (germline): MNHEY, SMNVEV (reference sequence). The CDR3 covers 14 residues.

This clonotype was found many times. The gene calls are TRBV12-3 or TRBV12-4 and TRBJ2-1; TRBD2 is a possible D gene (7 bases). V lost 1 base, J lost 8 bases, and 12 bases lay in between. This CDR3 is 14 amino acids long. The CDR3 DNA reads TGTGCCAGCAGTTTAGGGGGGGGGGGCGATGAGCAGTTCTTC. Amino acid sequence: CASSLGGGGDEQFF.

This clonotype was seen at least ten times. The chain recombines TRBV20-1 with TRBJ2-1, with 13 bases matching TRBD2. The length of the CDR3 is 16 residues. CDR1 is DFQATT, CDR2 SNEGSKA, per germline (reference sequence). Losses at the gene ends were 0 bases for V and 9 bases for J; bases not matched to a gene: 8. CDR3 sequence (DNA): TGCAGTGCTAGAGAACTAGCGGGGGGGCCGGAGGGTGAGCAGTTCTTC. It yields the protein CSARELAGGPEGEQFF.

This clonotype has a count of ten or more. The V and J genes are TRBV12-3 or TRBV12-4 and TRBJ2-1, with 7 bases aligning to TRBD1. The CDR3 runs to 15 residues. V lost 6 bases to trimming and J lost 4 bases; unmatched junction nucleotides: 9. The CDR3 DNA sequence: TGTGCCAGCAGCAGAAGGGTGACAGGGTACAATGAGCAGTTCTTC. Its protein product is CASSRRVTGYNEQFF.

This clonotype has a handful of counts. The V call is TRBV12-3 or TRBV12-4, the J call TRBJ1-6; 7 bases are a match to TRBD1. The CDR3 is made up of 15 amino acids. V lost 5 bases, J lost 7 bases, and 8 bases stayed unmatched. DNA for the CDR3: TGTGCCAGCAGTATCGAGACAGGGTACAATTCACCCCTCCACTTT. It codes for CASSIETGYNSPLHF.